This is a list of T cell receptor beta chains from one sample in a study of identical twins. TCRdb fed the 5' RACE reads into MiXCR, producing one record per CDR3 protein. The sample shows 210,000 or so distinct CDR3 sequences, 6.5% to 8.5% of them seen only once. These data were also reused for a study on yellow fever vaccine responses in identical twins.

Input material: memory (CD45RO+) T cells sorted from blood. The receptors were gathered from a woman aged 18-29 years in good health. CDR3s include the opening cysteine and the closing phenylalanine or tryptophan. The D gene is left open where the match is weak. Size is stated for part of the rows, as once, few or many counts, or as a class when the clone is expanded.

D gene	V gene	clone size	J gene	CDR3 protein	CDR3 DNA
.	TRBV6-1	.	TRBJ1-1	CASSEEFWDTEAFF	TGTGCCAGCAGTGAAGAATTTTGGGACACTGAAGCTTTCTTT
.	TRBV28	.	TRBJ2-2	CASRLANTGELFF	TGTGCCAGCAGACTAGCAAACACCGGGGAGCTGTTTTTT
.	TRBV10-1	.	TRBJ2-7	CASSDNYYEQYF	TGCGCCAGCAGTGACAATTACTACGAGCAGTACTTC
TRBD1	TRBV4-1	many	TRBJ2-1	CASSQSGQGLFQFF	TGCGCCAGCAGCCAAAGTGGACAGGGGTTGTTCCAGTTCTTC
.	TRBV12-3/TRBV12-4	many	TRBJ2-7	CASRYRQAYEQYF	TGTGCCAGCAGGTACCGACAGGCATACGAGCAGTACTTC
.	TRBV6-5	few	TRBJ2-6	CASSYSLVAGANVLTF	TGTGCCAGCAGTTACTCGTTAGTAGCTGGGGCCAACGTCCTGACTTTC
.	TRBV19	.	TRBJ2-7	CASSQEVPYEQYF	TGTGCCAGTAGTCAGGAAGTCCCTTACGAGCAGTACTTC
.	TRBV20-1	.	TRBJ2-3	CSAPIYDTDTQYF	TGCAGTGCGCCCATCTATGACACAGATACGCAGTATTTT
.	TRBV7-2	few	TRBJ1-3	CASSLAVPSSSGNTIYF	TGTGCCAGCAGCTTAGCGGTTCCGTCTAGTTCTGGAAACACCATATATTTT
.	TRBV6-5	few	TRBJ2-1	CASSYSVAWSEQFF	TGTGCCAGCAGTTACTCGGTGGCGTGGAGTGAGCAGTTCTTC